A single TCR beta chain is shown here with its context. The target antigen is unknown. This sample was taken from a study of OX40 agonist ivuxolimab in advanced cancers. On the study more broadly: With a range of about 23 to 85, age averaged 60 years, and 70% to 85% were male.

Trimming cost V 3 bases and J 0 bases, with 13 bases left between them. The length of the CDR3 is 17 residues. Germline CDR1 reads SGHDT; CDR2 reads YYEEEE. Assay used: immunoSEQ multiplex PCR; TCRdb lists only in-frame clones, some missing. The sample includes around 84,000 clones, under 95% of them seen just once. Study-level results: There was clonal expansion of CD4+ and CD8+ blood T cells by week 6 at 0.1 to 3.0 mg/kg. Near-lowest levels of clonal expansion characterized partial responders at 0.1-3.0 mg/kg.

This sequence joins TRBV5-6 and TRBJ2-6, with a possible D match to TRBD1 (6 bases). The sequencing used CD4+ or CD8+ T cells sorted from blood, collected in a trial of the OX40 agonist ivuxolimab. The TCR originated in an adult with an advanced solid tumor such as melanoma, head and neck, liver or kidney cancer. In DNA, the CDR3 is TGTGCCAGCAGCTCCCAGGGGCGGATCTCTGGGGCCAACGTCCTGACTTTC. This encodes CASSSQGRISGANVLTF.